This T cell receptor beta chain was recorded in a study of blood T cells in healthy people across ages. Findings and limits, study-wide: Unknown CMV status may confound age-related changes in expanded clones.

The people who gave samples were healthy Caucasians from Russia, aged about 6 to 95. Each sample yielded at least 6 million isolated PBMCs. Together with a sample-barcoded 5' primer, a J-beta primer mix was included in a second PCR lasting about 7 to 11 cycles. Through a template-switch adaptor with 12 random nucleotides, each cDNA molecule received a tag. TCRdb redid the calling of the 5' RACE reads with MiXCR, one entry per CDR3 protein. Of hundreds of thousands of distinct CDR3 sequences detected, 58% appear once; the ten largest clones hold over 30%. CDR3 size: 12 residues. Germline CDR1 DFQATT, CDR2 SNEGSKA (reference sequence). V was shortened by 4 bases and J by 2 bases, with 8 bases between the two germline ends. This clonotype was detected only a few times. Antigen unknown.

This chain connects TRBV20-1 to TRBJ2-5; a weak D match, TRBD1 (5 bases). This TCR was sampled from a man between 60 and 70 years old in good health. Sequencing was done on a sample of blood. The CDR3 loop is CSATTGQETQYF. The CDR3 nucleotides are TGCAGTGCTACTACAGGACAAGAGACCCAGTACTTC.